Below are 7 T cell receptor beta chains sequenced from a single sample in a study of blood T cell repertoires in COVID-19. Only in-frame clones appear in the TCRdb table, and some are missing; sequencing was by immunoSEQ multiplex PCR. The sample includes about 88,000 clones, about 88% of them seen just once. What was sequenced was peripheral blood. Every receptor here comes from a woman at least 80 years old with acute or convalescent COVID-19.

The rearrangement uses TRBV7-2 and TRBJ1-1; tentative D call: TRBD1 (5 bases). Trimming removed 5 bases at V and 5 bases at J, with 15 bases between. The germline V gene has CDR1 SGHTA and CDR2 FQGNSA. The CDR3 has 14 amino acids. The CDR3 loop reads CASSPPSGGTEAFF. The CDR3 coding sequence is TGTGCCAGCAGCCCCCCCTCGGGGGGGACTGAAGCTTTCTTT. Full variable domain (missing parts from reference TRBV7-2 and TRBJ1-1): GAGVSQSPSNKVTEKGKDVELRCDPISGHTALYWYRQSLGQGLEFLIYFQGNSAPDKSGLPSDRFSAERTGGSVSTLTIQRTQQEDSAVYLCASSPPSGGTEAFFGQGTRLTVV.

This clone was seen just once. The chain couples TRBV9 to TRBJ1-1; 7 bases match TRBD1. Germline V gives CDR1 SGDLS, CDR2 YYNGEE. Trimming cost V 0 bases and J 5 bases; bases outside gene matches: 10. This CDR3 has 16 residues. CDR3: CASSVAPTGSRTEAFF. DNA of the CDR3: TGTGCCAGCAGCGTAGCTCCGACAGGGTCGCGAACTGAAGCTTTCTTT.

The CDR3 spells CASSSGTSGKTQYF. CDR3 nucleotides: TGTGCCAGCAGCTCCGGGACTAGCGGGAAGACGCAGTATTTT. V gene TRBV13 combines with J gene TRBJ2-3, with 13 nucleotides matching TRBD2. J was trimmed by 9 bases and V by 4 bases; bases with no gene match: 4. In germline, CDR1 is PRHDT, CDR2 FYEKMQ (reference sequence). This CDR3 has 14 amino acids.

This clone occurred a few times. The chain uses TRBV7-3 and TRBJ2-1; 7 bases map to TRBD2. V was pared by 1 base and J by 0 bases, with 3 bases of the junction left unmatched. The CDR3 loop spans 16 amino acids. Germline V lookup: CDR1 SGHTA, CDR2 FQGTGA. The CDR3 nucleotides read TGTGCCAGCAGCTTAAGAGCGGGGTACTCCTACAATGAGCAGTTCTTC. This gives the protein CASSLRAGYSYNEQFF. Looking up the rest from reference TRBV7-3 and TRBJ2-1 gives the full variable domain: GAGVSQTPSNKVTEKGKYVELRCDPISGHTALYWYRQSLGQGPEFLIYFQGTGAADDSGLPNDRFFAVRPEGSVSTLKIQRTERGDSAVYLCASSLRAGYSYNEQFFGPGTRLTVL.

The J gene is TRBJ2-7, the V gene TRBV6-1; D gene uncertain. V lost 2 bases to trimming and J lost 7 bases, with 6 bases between them. CDR1 MNHNS and CDR2 SASEGT come from the germline V gene. The length of the CDR3 is 11 residues. CDR3 residues: CASSEIEEQYF. CDR3 nucleotides: TGTGCCAGCAGTGAAATTGAGGAGCAGTACTTC.

The rearrangement links TRBV4-2 to TRBJ1-2, with 10 bases fitting TRBD1. Trimming took 3 bases from V and 9 from J; bases not matched to a gene: 10. Germline CDR1 and CDR2: LGHNA and YNFKEQ. The CDR3 totals 15 residues. CDR3 nucleotide sequence: TGTGCCAGCAGCCAGGTGGGACAGGGGATGTTTAGCTACACCTTC. Its translation: CASSQVGQGMFSYTF.

The chain links TRBV7-9 to TRBJ2-1; 10 nucleotides agree with TRBD1. Trimming took 7 bases from V and 7 from J; bases not matched to a gene: 10. Germline CDR1 and CDR2: SEHNR and FQNEAQ (reference sequence). The CDR3 consists of 15 residues. Here the CDR3 DNA reads TGTGCCAGCACCCGACAGACAGGGGGCTTAAATGAGCAGTTCTTC. Residues: CASTRQTGGLNEQFF. Using reference TRBV7-9 and TRBJ2-1 for the parts outside the CDR3, the full variable domain is DTGVSQNPRHKITKRGQNVTFRCDPISEHNRLYWYRQTLGQGPEFLTYFQNEAQLEKSRLLSDRFSAERPKGSFSTLEIQRTEQGDSAMYLCASTRQTGGLNEQFFGPGTRLTVL.